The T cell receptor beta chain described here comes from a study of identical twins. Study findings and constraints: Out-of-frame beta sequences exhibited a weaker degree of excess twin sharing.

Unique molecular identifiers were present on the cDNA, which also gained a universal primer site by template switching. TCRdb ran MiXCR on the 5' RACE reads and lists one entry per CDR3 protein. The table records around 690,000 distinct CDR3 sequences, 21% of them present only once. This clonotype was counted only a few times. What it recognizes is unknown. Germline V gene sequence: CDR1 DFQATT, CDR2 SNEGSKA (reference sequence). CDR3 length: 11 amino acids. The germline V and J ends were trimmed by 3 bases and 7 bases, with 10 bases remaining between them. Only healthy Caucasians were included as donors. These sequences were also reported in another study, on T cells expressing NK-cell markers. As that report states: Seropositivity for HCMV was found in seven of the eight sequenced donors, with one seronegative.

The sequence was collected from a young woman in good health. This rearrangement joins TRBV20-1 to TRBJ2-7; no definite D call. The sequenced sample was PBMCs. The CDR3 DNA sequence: TGCAGTGCTAGGCTAACCCTGGAGCAGTACTTC. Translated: CSARLTLEQYF.